This TCR beta chain was recorded in a study of blood T cell repertoires in COVID-19 (dated by TCRdb to between 2020 and 2021). Turning to the overall study: Collaborator samples came from the United States, Italy and Spain and covered acute and convalescent phases of COVID-19. Sample metadata almost always included a de-identified subject ID, COVID-19 status, age in years and sex. Where available, HLA class I and class II types were obtained from metadata supplied by the sample provider rather than from assay-based typing. Subjects who had been exposed to COVID-19, were actively infected with it, or had recovered from it provided the deeply sampled blood TCRbeta repertoires that made up the dataset. The prospective study material was composed of cDNA or gDNA derived from T cells, B-cell-depleted T cells, or PBMCs. The repertoires were released in a freely available public database intended as a resource for research on the immune response to SARS-CoV-2. Samples were obtained from the ongoing ImmuneRACE study (first 160 participants) and from about 1,300 subjects provided by 6 global collaborators. The study at large found these results: The amount of clinical and demographic metadata varied by source and participant and was provided uncurated.

The immunoSEQ Assay, a bias-controlled multiplex PCR, was used to amplify TCRbeta CDR3 regions from genomic DNA. The authors' analysis ran thus. Nucleated cell counts per sample were estimated from amplification of reference gene primers within the assay. Sequence reads were collapsed and filtered to measure the absolute abundance of every unique TCRbeta CDR3 rearrangement. For each sample, productive Simpson clonality was calculated by taking the square root of Simpson's diversity index across productive rearrangements. TCRdb limited this immuneACCESS table to in-frame rearrangements with V and J called. A share of clones is missing; checked studies link under half to unresolved V genes, and the rest is unexplained. D and trimming were read from the DNA, whereas the V and J calls and clone size are those reported in that table. This sample holds roughly 160,000 clones; roughly four fifths were observed only once. The biggest ten clones account for 10% to 15% of the sample.

A single count supports this clone. There is no known antigen for this receptor. Within one base of it there is no much larger clone, and no base qualities were kept. Participants in the prospective study were aged about 18 to 95 years, lived in under 30 United States geographic areas, and enrolled through a virtual design. To assign participants to cohorts, the prospective study relied on clinical history that participants themselves reported in a screening survey and a study questionnaire. ImmuneRACE Cohort 3 recovered participants were defined by two consecutive negative NP/OP PCR tests, healthcare professional clearance, or symptom resolution. In the prospective study, mobile phlebotomists collected whole blood, serum and a nasopharyngeal or oropharyngeal swab from each participant. Over a 2-month period, participants in the prospective study had the option of providing additional blood draws and questionnaires. Before DNA extraction, blood samples from the prospective study were shipped at room temperature or frozen.

CDR1 is given as SGHAT and CDR2 as FQNNGV, both from the germline V gene. Between the V and J ends, shortened by 5 bases and 0 bases respectively, the junction contains 12 bases. Including the terminal cysteine and phenylalanine, the CDR3 comprises 15 residues. Just CDR3 DNA is preserved here, 45 bases in frame from base 1. Source material: PBMCs or T cells enriched from blood (not recorded which). This TCR was sampled from a man aged 45-65 years who had recovered from COVID-19. The chain uses TRBV11-2 and TRBJ2-3, with a weak D call of TRBD2 (6 bases match). The DNA sequence reads TGTGCCAGCAGCCCCCGTGGAGGGAGCACAGATACGCAGTATTTT. This yields the protein CASSPRGGSTDTQYF.